Reported below is one T cell receptor beta chain. Its antigen is currently unknown. The source of the sample is a study of cytomegalovirus exposure and HLA in healthy donors. Study conclusions and caveats: Exclusion applied to some V segments, including TRBV6-2 and TRBV6-3, as they were indistinguishable. Several of the most significant clusters appeared, in a later analysis, to be linked to common viral pathogens. The dataset shows that most TCR sequences were rare, while some public TCRs occurred in many donors.

V gave up 0 bases and J gave up 8 bases, with 5 bases separating them. The CDR3 totals 13 residues. Germline CDR1 LGHNA, CDR2 YSLEER. The PCR employed 60 Vbeta primers together with 13 Jbeta primers. Profiling relied on immunoSEQ multiplex PCR, and the TCRdb table lists in-frame clones only, not all of them. Among approximately 160,000 clones listed, approximately 78% were seen once. Healthy donors of bone marrow made up the group. The chain uses TRBV4-3 and TRBJ1-6, with D hard to call. The clonotype originates from a woman between 18 and 29 years old in good health and CMV-seronegative. The material sequenced was PBMCs. Here the CDR3 reads CASSQDSYSPLHF. Written as DNA, the CDR3 is TGCGCCAGCAGCCAAGATAGTTATTCACCCCTCCACTTT.